The sequence of this T cell receptor (beta chain) was determined in a study of T cell responses to AZD1222 COVID-19 vaccine. Study-wide results and limits: Clonal diversity may have been underestimated in mostly white British donors.

Repertoires were generated with immunoSEQ multiplex PCR, while TCRdb's copy carries only in-frame clones and drops some. The sample yields 110,000 to 150,000 clones, roughly 91% seen once. The CDR3 sequence is 11 residues long. V was clipped by 8 bases and J by 5 bases, with 9 bases between them. CDR1 is SGHTA and CDR2 is FQGNSA in the germline V gene. This clone was found a few times. The target antigen is unknown. The chain carries TRBV7-2 and TRBJ1-1, with no clear D. This specimen consisted of peripheral blood, obtained on day 0 of AZD1222 vaccination. The source of this sequence is an adult in good health. The CDR3 is CASGTRTEAFF. CDR3 nucleotide sequence: TGTGCCAGCGGAACGAGAACTGAAGCTTTCTTT.